The rows below give T cell receptor beta chains drawn from one sample of a study of CD8 T cells in ankylosing spondylitis. MiXCR, applied by TCRdb to the 5' RACE reads, yields one record per CDR3 protein. The table records 250,000 to 350,000 distinct CDR3 sequences, around 20% of them present only once. Sequences were obtained from blood, either unsorted or a sorted T cell fraction (not recorded which). These TCRs come from a male donor with ankylosing spondylitis or in good health (not recorded which). Each CDR3 is given with its conserved first and last residue. The order of the fields is J gene, V gene, CDR3 protein.

>TRBJ2-2|TRBV7-6
CASSLDGPGELFF
>TRBJ2-3|TRBV2
CATRPGLAGDTQYF
>TRBJ2-2|TRBV5-1
CASSLELAGVNTRELFF
>TRBJ2-2|TRBV25-1
CASREQGEVGELFF
>TRBJ1-6|TRBV6-2/TRBV6-3
CASSRPENSPLHF
>TRBJ2-3|TRBV20-1
CSEGQGAADTQYF
>TRBJ2-1|TRBV7-2
CADTTPGGGEQFF
>TRBJ1-1|TRBV3-1
CASSQGSANTEAFF
>TRBJ1-2|TRBV20-1
CSAQSSDVGYGYTF
>TRBJ2-5|TRBV27
CASSTALQETQYF
>TRBJ2-2|TRBV29-1
CSVTLTNTGELFF
>TRBJ1-2|TRBV20-1
CSARDLISIGYTF
>TRBJ1-2|TRBV3-1
CASSQDSGSEDYGYTF
>TRBJ1-1|TRBV20-1
CSARDGGDRGLGLTEAFF
>TRBJ2-5|TRBV9
CASSVAEGKETQYF
>TRBJ2-4|TRBV12-3/TRBV12-4
CASSPRLAGGENIQYF
>TRBJ2-3|TRBV20-1
CSPWDSRTDTQYF
>TRBJ1-1|TRBV6-1
CASSEGNTGGTEAFF
>TRBJ2-1|TRBV12-3/TRBV12-4
CASSSQLGTGTYNEQFF
>TRBJ1-3|TRBV10-3
CAIRTDGTGNTIYF
>TRBJ2-5|TRBV28
CASSPLGETQYF
>TRBJ1-2|TRBV27
CASSPQQGPYGYTF
>TRBJ1-1|TRBV5-1
CASSSQGLNTEAFF
>TRBJ2-5|TRBV27
CASSSWTSPQETQYF
>TRBJ2-1|TRBV5-1
CASSSRGLAGYNEQFF
>TRBJ2-1|TRBV5-1
CASSVQGNEQFF
>TRBJ2-3|TRBV27
CASSFYFEGTQYF
>TRBJ1-1|TRBV9
CASSVVGERYTEAFF
>TRBJ2-1|TRBV20-1
CSARDLTGEPNEQFF
>TRBJ2-4|TRBV3-1
CASSPLGGGENIQYF
>TRBJ1-2|TRBV4-1
CASSQDHAGGRVSGYTF
>TRBJ2-2|TRBV2
CASSQGFEHRGLFF
>TRBJ1-2|TRBV5-1
CASSSIQGLDGYTF
>TRBJ1-5|TRBV6-2/TRBV6-3
CASSSDTLSNQPQHF
>TRBJ2-3|TRBV5-1
CASSLGITSGRADTQYF
>TRBJ2-1|TRBV9
CASSPRAESSYNEQFF
>TRBJ2-2|TRBV20-1
CSARRVAGELFF
>TRBJ2-3|TRBV7-3
CASSTAGTSGPDTQYF
>TRBJ1-5|TRBV20-1
CSARVGQGRQPQHF
>TRBJ1-5|TRBV20-1
CSARGGNSNQPQHF
>TRBJ2-6|TRBV12-3/TRBV12-4
CASSFEVLGGANVLTF
>TRBJ2-3|TRBV5-1
CASNLDPTITDTQYF